Below, 20 T cell receptor beta chains from the same sample are listed, as sequenced in a study of T cells after yellow fever vaccination. TCRdb recomputed calls from the 5' RACE reads with MiXCR, one row per CDR3 protein. The sample contains fewer than 400,000 distinct CDR3 sequences, over 5% of which appear only once. The sequencing used PBMCs, collected 5 days after the yellow fever booster vaccination. These receptors were taken from a man aged 25 to 40 who received the YFV17D yellow fever vaccine.

The chain combines TRBV29-1 with TRBJ1-1, with D perhaps TRBD1 (5 bases). The CDR3 consists of 13 residues. Germline assignment: CDR1 SQVTM and CDR2 ANQGSEA. V dropped 4 bases and J dropped 2 bases, with 11 bases sitting between them. The CDR3: CSVVIGANTEAFF. The DNA for the CDR3 is TGCAGCGTTGTGATAGGGGCTAACACTGAAGCTTTCTTT.

At least ten counts were recorded for this clonotype. The CDR3 reads CASSRPQGVSPPEQYF. The CDR3 coding sequence is TGTGCCAGCAGCAGACCACAGGGGGTAAGCCCACCCGAGCAGTACTTC. This rearrangement joins TRBV7-8 to TRBJ2-7; 8 bases are a match to TRBD1. The V gene's germline CDR1 is SGHVS and CDR2 FQNEAQ. Trimming cost V 5 bases and J 6 bases; bases outside gene matches: 15. The CDR3 is 16 amino acids. The variable domain in full, with the rest retrieved from reference TRBV7-8 and TRBJ2-7, is GAGVSQSPRYKVAKRGQDVALRCDPISGHVSLFWYQQALGQGPEFLTYFQNEAQLDKSGLPSDRFFAERPEGSVSTLKIQRTQQEDSAVYLCASSRPQGVSPPEQYFGPGTRLTVT.

The sample holds a few counts of this clonotype. The chain links TRBV7-8 to TRBJ2-5; D not resolved. V gave up 2 bases and J gave up 5 bases, with 12 bases separating them. The germline gives CDR1 SGHVS, CDR2 FQNEAQ. The CDR3 has 14 amino acids. The CDR3 coding sequence is TGTGCCAGCAGCTTAAGGTCTACGCTTGAGACCCAGTACTTC. Translated: CASSLRSTLETQYF. Using reference TRBV7-8 and TRBJ2-5 for the parts outside the CDR3, the full variable domain is GAGVSQSPRYKVAKRGQDVALRCDPISGHVSLFWYQQALGQGPEFLTYFQNEAQLDKSGLPSDRFFAERPEGSVSTLKIQRTQQEDSAVYLCASSLRSTLETQYFGPGTRLLVL.

Notes on this clonotype: The junction departs from germline at one end; a sequencing error may be responsible. V and J are TRBV9 and TRBJ2-3, with unresolved D. The CDR3 sequence is 15 residues long. CDR1 SGDLS and CDR2 YYNGEE come from the germline V gene. CDR3: CATSAVGHSTDTQYF. The CDR3 DNA follows: TGTGCCACCAGCGCCGTCGGTCATAGTACAGATACGCAGTATTTT.

This clonotype was recorded at least ten times. The rearrangement uses TRBV20-1 and TRBJ2-1; D is undetermined. The germline gives CDR1 DFQATT, CDR2 SNEGSKA (reference sequence). CDR3 length equals 13 residues. V shed 3 bases and J shed 3 bases, with 9 bases lying between them. Here the CDR3 reads CSASNPLYNEQFF. CDR3 bases: TGCAGTGCTAGTAACCCGCTCTACAATGAGCAGTTCTTC.

CDR3 in amino acids: CASGRGGSYEQYF. CDR3 sequence (DNA): TGTGCCAGCGGTAGAGGGGGATCCTACGAGCAGTACTTC. The gene calls are TRBV12-3 or TRBV12-4 and TRBJ2-7; D might be TRBD1 (6 bases). With 8 bases removed from V and 1 base from J, the gap between germline ends came to 12 bases. CDR3 length: 13 residues.

This clonotype was detected once. A read error may explain this, as a much larger clone is one base away. This CDR3 reads CASSTRAPSYNSPLHF. DNA of the CDR3: TGCGCCAGCAGCACCAGGGCGCCGTCATATAATTCACCCCTCCACTTT. The chain uses TRBV5-1 and TRBJ1-6; maybe TRBD1 (5 bases). V was shortened by 4 bases and J by 4 bases, with 15 bases between the two germline ends. The CDR3 length is 16 residues. Germline V lookup: CDR1 SGHRS, CDR2 YFSETQ.

This chain joins TRBV7-9 and TRBJ2-2; D gene unclear. This CDR3 region has 15 residues. V lost 1 base, J lost 4 bases, and 10 bases lay in between. Per the germline V gene, CDR1 is SEHNR and CDR2 is FQNEAQ (reference sequence). The CDR3 loop is CASSLGRASTGELFF. The CDR3 DNA follows: TGTGCCAGCAGCTTAGGTCGGGCCTCCACCGGGGAGCTGTTTTTT.

The rearrangement links TRBV3-1 to TRBJ2-7, with a tentative D call TRBD1 (5 bases). The ends were cut back, 0 bases at V and 4 bases at J, with 13 bases in the middle. Germline CDR1 reads LGHDT; CDR2 reads YNNKEL (reference sequence). The CDR3 totals 15 residues. For the CDR3, the DNA is TGTGCCAGCAGCCAAGATGAGAAAGGGGCGTACGAGCAGTACTTC. This translates into CASSQDEKGAYEQYF.

The chain uses TRBV5-1 and TRBJ2-5; 13 nucleotides agree with TRBD2. V shed 4 bases and J 6 bases; nucleotides not matched to a gene: 9. CDR3 length: 16 residues. Germline V gene sequence: CDR1 SGHRS, CDR2 YFSETQ. DNA for the CDR3: TGCGCCAGCAGCCTTGGACTAGCGGGAGAGAAACAGACCCAGTACTTC. This gives the protein CASSLGLAGEKQTQYF.

This clonotype was recorded a few times. J is TRBJ1-1 and V is TRBV20-1; a weak D match, TRBD1 (6 bases). With 3 bases removed from V and 11 bases from J, the gap between germline ends came to 19 bases. Germline CDR1 reads DFQATT; CDR2 reads SNEGSKA (reference sequence). The CDR3 runs 13 residues. CDR3 in DNA: TGCAGTGCTAGTCAGGGAGGGGGGGCGGAGGCTTTCTTT. This gives the protein CSASQGGGAEAFF.

At least ten counts were recorded for this clonotype. The rearrangement links TRBV28 to TRBJ2-1, with no clear D. With 6 bases removed from V and 2 bases from J, the gap between germline ends came to 11 bases. Per germline, CDR1 MDHEN and CDR2 SYDVKM. The CDR3 consists of 14 residues. CDR3 bases: TGTGCCAGCAGCCTGACGGATGCCTACAATGAGCAGTTCTTC. This codes for CASSLTDAYNEQFF.

This sequence joins TRBV6-5 and TRBJ2-2, with D unresolved. Germline CDR1 and CDR2: MNHEY and SVGAGI. The CDR3 extends over 13 amino acids. Trimming pared 4 bases from V and 3 bases from J, leaving 6 bases between. CDR3 in amino acids: CASSSTHTGELFF. CDR3 bases: TGTGCCAGCAGTTCGACCCACACCGGGGAGCTGTTTTTT.

This clonotype was recorded a few times. The chain joins TRBV4-2 to TRBJ1-2; a weak D match, TRBD1 (5 bases). The CDR3 covers 13 residues. CDR1 is LGHNA, CDR2 YNFKEQ, per germline. V shed 4 bases and J shed 6 bases, with 12 bases lying between them. CDR3 region: CASSPFVGDGYTF. The CDR3 coding sequence is TGTGCCAGCAGCCCCTTTGTAGGGGATGGCTACACCTTC.

This clonotype appeared once. Germline and junction disagree at one end, which may indicate a read error. V gene TRBV20-1 combines with J gene TRBJ2-3; the match to TRBD2 covers 13 bases. Germline V gives CDR1 DFQATT, CDR2 SNEGSKA (reference sequence). This CDR3 is 16 amino acids long. The CDR3 sequence is CCAIPLGTSGVDTQYF. The CDR3 DNA reads as TGCTGTGCAATACCACTCGGGACTAGCGGGGTAGATACGCAGTATTTT.

Ten or more counts support this clonotype. DNA for the CDR3: TGTGCCAGCATCGGCGGGAGGGCCAAGGGGGAGCTGTTTTTT. It yields the protein CASIGGRAKGELFF. The chain combines TRBV7-8 with TRBJ2-2; the match to TRBD2 covers 9 bases. J was trimmed by 8 bases and V by 7 bases; bases with no gene match: 8. Germline V gene sequence: CDR1 SGHVS, CDR2 FQNEAQ. There are 14 residues in the CDR3.

At least ten counts were recorded for this clonotype. The chain joins TRBV4-3 to TRBJ2-1; 13 bases agree with TRBD2. This CDR3 spans 20 amino acids. V dropped 0 bases and J dropped 5; count of bases not matched to a gene: 13. Looked up from germline, CDR1 is LGHNA and CDR2 is YSLEER. Written as DNA, the CDR3 is TGCGCCAGCAGCCAAGAGGTGACCGGGACTAGCGGGACCTTCGACAATGAGCAGTTCTTC. Protein product: CASSQEVTGTSGTFDNEQFF.

This sequence joins TRBV7-2 and TRBJ2-7, with a weak D call TRBD2 (6 bases). Germline CDR1 and CDR2: SGHTA and FQGNSA. This CDR3 is built from 14 residues. V dropped 5 bases and J dropped 0 bases, with 11 bases sitting between them. The CDR3: CASSQLADSYEQYF. In nucleotides, the CDR3 is TGTGCCAGCAGCCAACTAGCCGACTCCTACGAGCAGTACTTC.

This clonotype has only a few counts. The J gene is TRBJ2-5, the V gene TRBV10-2; a possible D gene is TRBD2 (6 bases). The ends were cut back, 2 bases at V and 5 bases at J, with 9 bases in the middle. This CDR3 spans 13 amino acids. Germline loops: CDR1 WSHSY, CDR2 SAAADI. The CDR3 region is CASSEGRGETQYF. The CDR3 DNA follows: TGCGCCAGCAGTGAGGGCCGGGGGGAGACCCAGTACTTC.

The sample holds a few counts of this clonotype. The chain has TRBV20-1 and TRBJ2-3; 10 positions match TRBD2. CDR3 length: 16 amino acids. V shed 2 bases, J shed 3 bases, and the junction held 8 bases outside the gene matches. Germline loops: CDR1 DFQATT, CDR2 SNEGSKA (reference sequence). The DNA for the CDR3 is TGCAGTGCTAGATCCGCTTCTAGCGGGAGAACAGATACGCAGTATTTT. Protein: CSARSASSGRTDTQYF.